Sequencing of this T cell receptor (beta chain) was carried out in a study of neurological immune-mediated disorders. The study's findings and limits: CDR3 amino acid sequences of expanded clones were not shared across subjects, a result suggesting private repertoires in all groups. Clinical and MRI features did not associate with the cluster found in multiple sclerosis patients.

This clonotype was detected ten times or more. The antigen is not known. CDR1 is SGHDT, CDR2 YYEEEE, per germline. The length of the CDR3 is 16 residues. Trimming removed 4 bases from V and 0 bases from J, with 17 bases in between. The method for making cDNA was 5'RACE, and it used 10-nucleotide random UMIs. A single run covered 15-18 subjects with over 190 million TCR-beta sequences. TCRdb redid the calling of the 5' RACE reads with MiXCR, one entry per CDR3 protein. The sample yields 70,000 or so distinct CDR3 sequences, roughly 5.5% seen once. Sequenced: PBMCs. This rearrangement joins TRBV5-6 to TRBJ2-7, with no clear D. This clonotype was obtained from a woman aged 30 to 39 with multiple sclerosis. The CDR3 DNA sequence: TGTGCCAGCAGCGGCCGTTTTGGGTTCAACTCCTACGAGCAGTACTTC. It encodes CASSGRFGFNSYEQYF.